This TCR beta chain was sequenced in a study of shared clonotypes between healthy human individuals. CDR1 SGHKS and CDR2 YYEKEE come from the germline V gene (reference sequence). This CDR3 is built from 15 residues. V lost 0 bases, J lost 2 bases, and 12 bases lay in between. Profiled with immunoSEQ multiplex PCR; TCRdb holds only in-frame clones, not every one. Altogether about 770,000 clones are present, over 55% being singletons, with the ten largest covering under 2%. This chain uses TRBV5-5 with TRBJ2-7; no clear D. The sequence was obtained from a woman under 40 in good health. Material for sequencing was memory CD4+ T cells sorted from blood. Subset specified: CD45RA-negative fraction. This chain's CDR3 is CASSLEGGTAYEQYF. CDR3 DNA sequence: TGTGCCAGCAGCTTGGAGGGCGGAACCGCCTACGAGCAGTACTTC.